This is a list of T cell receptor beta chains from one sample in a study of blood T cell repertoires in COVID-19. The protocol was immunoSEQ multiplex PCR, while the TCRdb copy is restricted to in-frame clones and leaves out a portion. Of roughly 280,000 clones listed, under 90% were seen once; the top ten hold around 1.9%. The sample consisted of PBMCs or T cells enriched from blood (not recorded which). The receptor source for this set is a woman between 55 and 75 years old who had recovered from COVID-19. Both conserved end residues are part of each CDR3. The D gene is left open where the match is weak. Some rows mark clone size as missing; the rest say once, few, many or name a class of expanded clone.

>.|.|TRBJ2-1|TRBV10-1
CASSESREYNEQFF
TGCGCCAGCAGTGAGTCGAGAGAATACAATGAGCAGTTCTTC
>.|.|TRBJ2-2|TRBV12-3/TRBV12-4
CASSSKNTGELFF
TGTGCCAGCAGTTCAAAGAACACCGGGGAGCTGTTTTTT
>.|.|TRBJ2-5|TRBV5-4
CASSLMAVQETQYF
TGTGCCAGCAGCTTGATGGCAGTCCAAGAGACCCAGTACTTC
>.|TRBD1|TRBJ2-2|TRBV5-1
CASSPPGQGPTGELFF
TGCGCCAGCAGCCCCCCGGGACAGGGGCCGACCGGGGAGCTGTTTTTT
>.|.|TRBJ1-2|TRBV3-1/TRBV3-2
CASSQQGFGYTF
TGTGCCAGCAGCCAACAGGGTTTCGGCTACACCTTC
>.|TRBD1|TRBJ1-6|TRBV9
CASSALGQAMPLHF
TGTGCCAGCAGCGCCCTAGGACAGGCGATGCCCCTCCACTTT
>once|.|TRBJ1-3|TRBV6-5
CASSPQGSGNTIYF
TGTGCCAGCAGCCCACAGGGCTCTGGAAACACCATATATTTT
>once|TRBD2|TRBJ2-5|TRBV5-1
CASSLIGTSEETQYF
TGCGCCAGCAGCTTGATCGGGACTAGCGAGGAGACCCAGTACTTC
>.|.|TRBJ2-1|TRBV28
CASSLGPGPYNEQFF
TGTGCCAGCAGTTTGGGCCCAGGCCCCTACAATGAGCAGTTCTTC
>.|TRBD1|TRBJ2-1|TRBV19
CASGQAFSYNEQFF
TGTGCCAGCGGACAGGCCTTCTCCTACAATGAGCAGTTCTTC
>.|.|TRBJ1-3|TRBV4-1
CASSLLRGDRNTIYF
TGCGCCAGCAGCCTCCTCAGGGGAGATCGGAACACCATATATTTT
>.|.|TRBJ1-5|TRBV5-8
CASSQIRSSFSNQPQHF
TGTGCCAGCAGCCAAATAAGATCGAGCTTTAGCAATCAGCCCCAGCATTTT
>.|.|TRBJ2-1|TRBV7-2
CASSLLQRLGEQFF
TGTGCCAGCAGCTTACTACAGAGATTGGGCGAGCAGTTCTTC
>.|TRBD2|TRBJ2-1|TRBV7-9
CASSPRAGTKNNEQFF
TGTGCCAGCAGCCCCAGGGCCGGGACTAAAAACAATGAGCAGTTCTTC
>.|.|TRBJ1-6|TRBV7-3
CASSLMGTGSPLHF
TGTGCCAGCAGCTTAATGGGTACAGGATCACCCCTCCACTTT
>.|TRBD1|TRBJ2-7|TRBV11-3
CASSPPGTAFGEQYF
TGTGCCAGCAGCCCTCCCGGGACAGCCTTCGGCGAGCAGTACTTC
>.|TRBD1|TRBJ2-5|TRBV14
CASSQMGQGTQETQYF
TGTGCCAGCAGCCAAATGGGACAGGGGACGCAAGAGACCCAGTACTTC
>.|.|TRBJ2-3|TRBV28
CASSFSHAQYF
TGTGCCAGCAGTTTCAGTCATGCGCAGTATTTT
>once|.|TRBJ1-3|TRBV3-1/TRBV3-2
CASSQSLGNTIYF
TGTGCCAGCAGCCAATCACTTGGAAACACCATATATTTT
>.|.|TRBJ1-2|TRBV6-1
CASSDGQGSYGYTF
TGTGCCAGCAGTGATGGTCAGGGGAGTTATGGCTACACCTTC
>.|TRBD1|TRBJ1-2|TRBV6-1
CASSEATGANYGYTF
TGTGCCAGCAGTGAAGCGACAGGGGCAAACTATGGCTACACCTTC
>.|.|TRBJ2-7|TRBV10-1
CASSGDGSEQYF
TGCGCCAGCAGTGGCGACGGGAGCGAGCAGTACTTC
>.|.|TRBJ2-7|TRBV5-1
CASSLGAQVSYEQYF
TGCGCCAGCAGCTTGGGAGCTCAGGTTAGCTACGAGCAGTACTTC
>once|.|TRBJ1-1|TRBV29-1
CSVARANTEAFF
TGCAGCGTTGCCAGGGCGAACACTGAAGCTTTCTTT
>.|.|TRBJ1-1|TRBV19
CASSKQVVPEAFF
TGTGCCAGTAGCAAACAGGTGGTTCCGGAAGCTTTCTTT
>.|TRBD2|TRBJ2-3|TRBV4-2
CASSPLAGGTDTQYF
TGTGCCAGCAGCCCTTTAGCGGGGGGCACAGATACGCAGTATTTT
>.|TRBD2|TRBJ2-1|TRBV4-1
CASSRLAVYEQFF
TGCGCCAGCAGCCGACTAGCGGTCTATGAGCAGTTCTTC
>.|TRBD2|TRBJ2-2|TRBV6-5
CASSYSGRGWELFF
TGTGCCAGCAGTTACTCCGGGAGGGGGTGGGAGCTGTTTTTT
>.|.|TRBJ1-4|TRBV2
CASSRTGQNNEKLFF
TGTGCCAGCAGTCGCACAGGGCAAAATAATGAAAAACTGTTTTTT
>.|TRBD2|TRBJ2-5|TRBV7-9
CASSPGGGQETQYF
TGTGCCAGCAGCCCGGGGGGGGGACAAGAGACCCAGTACTTC
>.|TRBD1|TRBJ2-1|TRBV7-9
CASRTDRIESSYNEQFF
TGTGCCAGCAGAACGGACAGGATAGAAAGCTCCTACAATGAGCAGTTCTTC